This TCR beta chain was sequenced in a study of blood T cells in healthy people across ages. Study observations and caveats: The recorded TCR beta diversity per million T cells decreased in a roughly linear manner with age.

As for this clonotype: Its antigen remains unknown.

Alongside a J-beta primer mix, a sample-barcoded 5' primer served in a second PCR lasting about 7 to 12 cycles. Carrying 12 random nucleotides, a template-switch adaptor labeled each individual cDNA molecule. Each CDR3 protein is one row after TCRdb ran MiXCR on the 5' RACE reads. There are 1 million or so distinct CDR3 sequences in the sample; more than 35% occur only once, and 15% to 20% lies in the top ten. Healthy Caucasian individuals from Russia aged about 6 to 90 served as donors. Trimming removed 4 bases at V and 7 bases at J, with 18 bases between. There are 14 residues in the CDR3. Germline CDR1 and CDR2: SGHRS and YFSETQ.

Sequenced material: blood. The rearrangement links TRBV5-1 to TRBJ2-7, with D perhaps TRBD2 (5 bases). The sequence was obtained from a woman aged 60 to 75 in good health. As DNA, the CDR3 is TGCGCCAGCAGCCCGGACTGGTCTGGCAATGAGCAGTACTTC. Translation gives CASSPDWSGNEQYF.